These 9 T cell receptor beta chains were all obtained from the same sample, sequenced in a study of shared clonotypes between healthy human individuals. Some clones are missing from TCRdb's copy, which holds only in-frame ones; the method was immunoSEQ multiplex PCR. The data show some 2,500,000 clones, with 80% to 95% seen just once and 0.35% to 0.45% held by the top ten. The sample was naive CD4+ T cells from PBMCs. As for subset: CD45RA+ positively selected. The origin of the receptors is a man aged 18 to 30 in good health. Some clones in this sample may be carry-over from other donors' samples.

V and J are TRBV5-1 and TRBJ2-7, with D unresolved. Trimming cost V 4 bases and J 0 bases, with 11 bases left between them. This CDR3 spans 14 amino acids. CDR1 and CDR2 from the germline V gene are SGHRS and YFSETQ. The CDR3 nucleotides read TGCGCCAGCAGCCCCGGTCTCAACTCCTACGAGCAGTACTTC. It translates to CASSPGLNSYEQYF.

This clone was found once. The chain links TRBV30 to TRBJ2-1; D gene uncertain. The germline V gene encodes CDR1 GTSNPN and CDR2 SVGIG (reference sequence). The CDR3 consists of 11 residues. Trimming stripped 6 bases from V and 10 bases from J, with 13 bases between. The DNA for the CDR3 is TGTGCCTGCGCCAGGAGAGTCGAGCAGTTCTTC. Translated: CACARRVEQFF.

The rearrangement joins TRBV5-1 to TRBJ1-4, with unresolved D. Germline V gives CDR1 SGHRS, CDR2 YFSETQ. V was trimmed by 4 bases and J by 11 bases, leaving 12 bases between them. This CDR3 has 12 residues. CDR3 loop: CASSENGRKLFF. Written as DNA, the CDR3 is TGCGCCAGCAGCGAGAACGGTAGGAAACTGTTTTTT.

A remark on this clone: Additional DNA sequences in this sample encode the identical CDR3. The chain carries TRBV10-1 and TRBJ2-3; tentatively, D is TRBD1 (6 bases). V gave up 6 bases and J gave up 0 bases, with 10 bases separating them. This CDR3 contains 14 residues. From germline, CDR1 is WNHNN and CDR2 SYGVQD (reference sequence). CDR3 coding DNA: TGCGCCAGCAGCCCGGGACAAAGCACAGATACGCAGTATTTT. It is translated as CASSPGQSTDTQYF.

The V gene is TRBV5-4, the J gene TRBJ2-1, with TRBD1 identical over 7 bases. V shed 0 bases and J 6 bases; nucleotides not matched to a gene: 12. The CDR3 is made up of 17 amino acids. CDR1 SGHNT and CDR2 YYREEE come from the germline V gene (reference sequence). CDR3 nucleotide sequence: TGTGCCAGCAGCTTGGATGGTCGGGACAGACCACTCAATGAGCAGTTCTTC. This translates into CASSLDGRDRPLNEQFF.

The chain is built from TRBV30 and TRBJ2-2; TRBD1 is a possible D gene (6 bases). The CDR3 extends over 13 amino acids. Looked up from germline, CDR1 is GTSNPN and CDR2 is SVGIG (reference sequence). Trimming took off 1 base at V and 5 bases at J, with 8 bases between the two ends. CDR3 protein: CAWSAQGTGELFF. The CDR3 region has the DNA TGTGCCTGGAGTGCTCAGGGGACCGGGGAGCTGTTTTTT.

The genes are TRBV21-1 and TRBJ1-4. TRBV21-1 is a documented pseudogene. This CDR3 has 15 amino acids. In nucleotides, the CDR3 is TGTGCCAGCACCAAAAAAGGAAAGGAATATGAAAAACTGTTTTTT. This encodes CASTKKGKEYEKLFF.

J is TRBJ1-4 and V is TRBV4-1; D is unresolved. This CDR3 has 14 residues. Germline assignment: CDR1 MGHRA and CDR2 YSYEKL. The V and J ends lost 3 bases and 13 bases respectively, with 18 bases between them. This CDR3 is CASSHLPLSSALFF. In DNA, the CDR3 is TGCGCCAGCAGCCATCTCCCTCTCTCGTCCGCACTGTTTTTT.

The rearrangement links TRBV5-4 to TRBJ2-5; no reliable D call. Trimming shortened V by 2 bases and J by 1 base, and 9 bases separated the two germline ends. The length of the CDR3 is 14 residues. Germline values: CDR1 SGHNT, CDR2 YYREEE (reference sequence). The CDR3 is CASSLSYSQETQYF. The CDR3 DNA sequence: TGTGCCAGCAGCTTATCGTACAGCCAAGAGACCCAGTACTTC.